A selection of T cell receptor beta chains follows, all from one sample in a study of technical replicates of blood from a handful of donors. TCRdb's copy holds only in-frame clones and misses some; the assay was immunoSEQ multiplex PCR. The repertoire holds approximately 75,000 clones, around 97% seen once, with 0.25% to 0.3% in the top ten. The sample comprised T cells isolated from PBMCs. The receptors stem from a human donor in good health. CDR3s include the opening cysteine and the closing phenylalanine or tryptophan. The D gene is left open where the match is weak. Expanded clones get a size class; other rows say once, few or many, or leave the size out.

TRBD2,TRBJ2-5,.,TRBV7-9,CASSFRAGGLETQYF,TGTGCCAGCAGCTTTAGGGCGGGAGGCCTAGAGACCCAGTACTTC
TRBD2,TRBJ2-1,.,TRBV30,CAWSVGLADNEQFF,TGTGCCTGGAGTGTCGGGCTAGCGGACAATGAGCAGTTCTTC
.,TRBJ2-7,.,TRBV19,CASHYRERPYEQYF,TGTGCCAGTCACTACAGGGAGCGTCCCTACGAGCAGTACTTC
.,TRBJ2-2,.,TRBV30,CAWKGPRHGELFF,TGTGCCTGGAAGGGGCCTCGCCACGGGGAGCTGTTTTTT
.,TRBJ1-2,.,TRBV6-1,CASSDTDYGYTF,TGTGCCAGCAGTGATACAGACTATGGCTACACCTTC
.,TRBJ1-3,.,TRBV5-6,CASSWQGRLKGNTIYF,TGTGCCAGCAGCTGGCAGGGGCGCCTTAAGGGAAACACCATATATTTT
TRBD1,TRBJ2-3,.,TRBV7-8,CASSLDREKDTQYF,TGTGCCAGCAGCCTGGACAGGGAAAAAGATACGCAGTATTTT
.,TRBJ2-2,once,TRBV4-3,CASSQGTLGLFF,TGCGCCAGCAGCCAAGGGACTTTGGGGCTGTTTTTT
.,TRBJ2-2,.,TRBV9,CASSASGGTGELFF,TGTGCCAGCAGCGCGTCGGGTGGCACCGGGGAGCTGTTTTTT
TRBD1,TRBJ1-1,once,TRBV18,CASSLRQGGTEAFF,TGTGCCAGCTCCCTCCGACAGGGAGGCACTGAAGCTTTCTTT
.,TRBJ1-3,.,TRBV27,CASSTGSIGNTIYF,TGTGCCAGCAGCACAGGGAGCATTGGAAACACCATATATTTT
.,TRBJ1-5,.,TRBV2,CASSDSMWQPQHF,TGTGCCAGCAGTGATTCTATGTGGCAGCCCCAGCATTTT
TRBD1,TRBJ2-2,.,TRBV7-2,CASRHYSEGQLTNTGELFF,TGTGCCAGCAGGCACTACTCCGAGGGACAGCTGACGAACACCGGGGAGCTGTTTTTT
.,TRBJ1-1,.,TRBV5-1,CASSFSQGMNTEAFF,TGCGCCAGCAGCTTTTCGCAGGGTATGAACACTGAAGCTTTCTTT
.,TRBJ2-1,.,TRBV4-1,CASSQGAGYNEQFF,TGCGCCAGCAGCCAAGGGGCGGGGTACAATGAGCAGTTCTTC